The 29 T cell receptor beta chains below come from one sample, sequenced in a study of neurological immune-mediated disorders. The time point was: longitudinal time-point 2. MiXCR was run by TCRdb on the 5' RACE reads, yielding one entry per CDR3 protein. The sample has about 66,000 distinct CDR3 sequences; more than 9.5% are singletons. Input material: PBMCs. The source is a man aged 25 to 40 in good health.

This chain uses TRBV7-2 with TRBJ1-1; possible D gene TRBD1, 5 bases. CDR3 length equals 15 residues. The ends were cut back, 4 bases at V and 8 bases at J, with 20 bases in the middle. Germline lookup yields CDR1 SGHTA and CDR2 FQGNSA. The chain's CDR3 is CASSSGPNGASEAFF. The CDR3 DNA follows: TGTGCCAGCAGCTCGGGACCGAACGGCGCCTCAGAAGCTTTCTTT. The entire variable domain, with the rest obtained from reference TRBV7-2 and TRBJ1-1, is as follows: GAGVSQSPSNKVTEKGKDVELRCDPISGHTALYWYRQSLGQGLEFLIYFQGNSAPDKSGLPSDRFSAERTGGSVSTLTIQRTQQEDSAVYLCASSSGPNGASEAFFGQGTRLTVV.

This clonotype was picked up many times. This CDR3 is CSARDRASGSIVNEQFF. CDR3 sequence (DNA): TGCAGTGCTAGAGATCGGGCTAGCGGGAGTATTGTGAATGAGCAGTTCTTC. This chain uses TRBV20-1 with TRBJ2-1, with TRBD2 matching over 10 bases. Germline CDR1 DFQATT, CDR2 SNEGSKA (reference sequence). CDR3 length: 17 residues. The V segment lost 0 bases and the J segment 7 bases; nucleotides outside the gene matches: 12.

Many counts were recorded for this clonotype. J is TRBJ1-1 and V is TRBV5-1, with no clear D. The V gene's germline CDR1 is SGHRS and CDR2 YFSETQ. This CDR3 spans 15 amino acids. V lost 0 bases and J lost 1, with 10 bases in between. In DNA, the CDR3 is TGCGCCAGCAGCTTGGGGCTCGTGGGGAACACTGAAGCTTTCTTT. Amino acid sequence: CASSLGLVGNTEAFF.

This clonotype showed up many times. The rearrangement joins TRBV5-1 to TRBJ2-7; 9 positions agree with TRBD1. CDR1 and CDR2 (germline): SGHRS, YFSETQ. V lost 0 bases to trimming and J lost 4 bases; unmatched junction nucleotides: 5. This CDR3 has 15 residues. Written as DNA, the CDR3 is TGCGCCAGCAGCTTGGAGGGGACAGGGAGGTACGAGCAGTACTTC. It translates to CASSLEGTGRYEQYF.

A note on this clonotype: Being one base from a much bigger clone, this may be a read error. The chain recombines TRBV29-1 with TRBJ2-1; TRBD1 might be the D (6 bases). V lost 7 bases and J lost 6, with 13 bases in between. The CDR3 sequence is 12 residues long. The germline CDR1 and CDR2 sequences are SQVTM and ANQGSEA. This CDR3 reads CSERTGINEQFF. The CDR3 region has the DNA TGCAGCGAACGCACAGGGATCAATGAGCAGTTCTTC.

This clonotype was recorded at least ten times. This sequence joins TRBV20-1 and TRBJ1-2, with 9 bases that match TRBD1. The CDR3 has 15 amino acids. The V segment lost 0 bases and the J segment 5 bases; nucleotides outside the gene matches: 7. Germline V gene sequence: CDR1 DFQATT, CDR2 SNEGSKA (reference sequence). The CDR3 loop reads CSARETDRGDYGYTF. CDR3 in DNA: TGCAGTGCTAGAGAAACGGACAGGGGAGATTATGGCTACACCTTC.

This clonotype was picked up a small number of times. The rearrangement uses TRBV9 and TRBJ2-6, with a weak D call TRBD1 (5 bases). The germline CDR1 and CDR2 sequences are SGDLS and YYNGEE. The V gene lost 0 bases and the J gene lost 1 base, with 17 bases spanning the gap. The CDR3 loop spans 19 amino acids. The CDR3 DNA reads TGTGCCAGCAGCGTAGCTCGTGAGGACATCATGTCTGGGGCCAACGTCCTGACTTTC. Encoded protein: CASSVAREDIMSGANVLTF.

This clonotype was recorded many times. The V call is TRBV15, the J call TRBJ2-4, with a weak D call TRBD1 (6 bases). Looked up from germline, CDR1 is LNHNV and CDR2 is YYDKDF (reference sequence). V lost 1 base and J 7 bases, leaving 8 bases between the germline ends. CDR3 length equals 13 residues. This CDR3 reads CATSRVQGNIQYF. The CDR3, as DNA: TGTGCCACCAGCAGAGTTCAGGGGAACATTCAGTACTTC.

This clonotype was recorded many times. The chain couples TRBV20-1 to TRBJ2-1; weak D call: TRBD2 (5 bases). V was pared by 7 bases and J by 7 bases, with 14 bases between. The CDR3 consists of 12 residues. CDR1 is DFQATT and CDR2 is SNEGSKA in the germline V gene (reference sequence). The CDR3 nucleotides read TGCAGTGATCTAGCCGGTACAAATGAGCAGTTCTTC. Protein: CSDLAGTNEQFF.

This clonotype was observed at least ten times. V is TRBV6-5 and J is TRBJ1-2; D gene unclear. Trimming stripped 6 bases from V and 4 bases from J, with 15 bases between. The CDR3 is made up of 14 amino acids. Germline V CDR1 and CDR2: MNHEY, SVGAGI. The CDR3 sequence is CASSHSPSIYGYTF. The CDR3 DNA is TGTGCCAGCAGCCACAGCCCCAGTATCTATGGCTACACCTTC.

Many counts were recorded for this clonotype. The junction differs from germline at one of its ends, possibly a read error. This CDR3 reads CASSEDRDETQYF. The CDR3 bases are TGTGCCAGCAGCGAAGACAGGGATGAGACCCAGTACTTC. The chain has TRBV2 and TRBJ2-5; 7 positions agree with TRBD1. The CDR3 consists of 13 residues. The germline V gene has CDR1 SNHLY and CDR2 FYNNEI.

In this sample, this clonotype turned up many times. The chain combines TRBV6-4 with TRBJ2-1; perhaps D is TRBD1 or TRBD2 (5 bases each). Germline assignment: CDR1 MRHNA and CDR2 SNTAGT. V lost 3 bases and J lost 5, with 17 bases in between. The length of the CDR3 is 16 residues. The CDR3: CASSEGVEGRNNEQFF. The CDR3 DNA sequence: TGTGCCAGCAGTGAGGGTGTAGAGGGACGGAACAATGAGCAGTTCTTC.

This clonotype was observed many times. The CDR3 nucleotides are TGCGCCAGCAGTGAGACAGGGGTGAGCCAAGAGACCCAGTACTTC. Encoded protein: CASSETGVSQETQYF. The rearrangement joins TRBV10-2 to TRBJ2-5; 7 positions agree with TRBD1. With V trimmed by 2 bases and J by 1 base, 4 bases remained unmatched. This CDR3 is 15 amino acids long. Per germline, CDR1 WSHSY and CDR2 SAAADI.

In this sample, this clonotype turned up many times. This chain joins TRBV27 and TRBJ1-1; D uncertain. Germline V gene lookup returns CDR1 MNHEY and CDR2 SMNVEV (reference sequence). This CDR3 contains 14 residues. V dropped 6 bases and J dropped 7 bases, with 18 bases sitting between them. CDR3 DNA sequence: TGTGCCAGCAGACCCGGTCCCGGGTACAATGAAGCTTTCTTT. This gives the protein CASRPGPGYNEAFF.

The chain uses TRBV7-9 and TRBJ2-7, with D tentatively TRBD1 (6 bases). This CDR3 contains 14 residues. Germline V CDR1 and CDR2: SEHNR, FQNEAQ (reference sequence). The V and J ends lost 5 bases and 5 bases respectively, with 16 bases between them. The CDR3 spells CASSDQDRSNEQYF. CDR3 sequence (DNA): TGTGCCAGCAGCGATCAAGACAGGTCCAACGAGCAGTACTTC.

This clonotype was seen ten or more times. The J gene is TRBJ2-3, the V gene TRBV5-1; TRBD1 aligns across 7 bases. CDR1 and CDR2 (germline): SGHRS, YFSETQ. V was clipped by 4 bases and J by 3 bases; unmatched bases: 5. CDR3 length: 14 amino acids. This CDR3 is CASSPGQVTDTQYF. As DNA, the CDR3 is TGCGCCAGCAGCCCCGGACAGGTAACAGATACGCAGTATTTT.

This clonotype was found a few times. CDR3 sequence reads: CASSYWTSGSNEQFF. CDR3 DNA: TGTGCCAGCAGTTACTGGACTAGCGGAAGCAATGAGCAGTTCTTC. The J gene is TRBJ2-1, the V gene TRBV6-2 or TRBV6-3, with 10 bases identical to TRBD2. The CDR3 sequence is 15 residues long. Germline assignment: CDR1 MNHEY and CDR2 SVGEGT. Losses at the gene ends were 1 base for V and 6 bases for J; bases not matched to a gene: 3.

In this sample, this clonotype turned up many times. The chain recombines TRBV7-2 with TRBJ2-3; D not resolved. Deletions cut 2 bases from V and 1 base from J, with 16 bases between. The CDR3 runs to 17 residues. Germline V gene lookup returns CDR1 SGHTA and CDR2 FQGNSA. The CDR3 is CASSLRTVSFGTDTQYF. The CDR3 DNA reads TGTGCCAGCAGCTTACGTACAGTCTCTTTTGGCACAGATACGCAGTATTTT.

This clonotype was observed many times. The chain couples TRBV7-2 to TRBJ2-3; TRBD2 aligns across 7 bases. Germline-derived CDR1 and CDR2 are SGHTA and FQGNSA. The CDR3 sequence is 15 residues long. Losses at the gene ends were 5 bases for V and 0 bases for J; bases not matched to a gene: 5. The CDR3 region is CASSRDYLSTDTQYF. As DNA, the CDR3 is TGTGCCAGCAGCAGGGACTACCTTAGCACAGATACGCAGTATTTT.

The rearrangement joins TRBV19 to TRBJ1-1, with a tentative D call TRBD1 (5 bases). V lost 7 bases and J 1 base, leaving 19 bases between the germline ends. Germline-derived CDR1 and CDR2 are LNHDA and SQIVND (reference sequence). This CDR3 is 16 amino acids long. In DNA, the CDR3 is TGTGCCAGTATCGATCGGGGGTTGGGGAAGAACACTGAAGCTTTCTTT. It yields the protein CASIDRGLGKNTEAFF.

This clonotype was seen ten or more times. The gene calls are TRBV10-3 and TRBJ2-1; TRBD2 agrees at 15 bases. CDR1 ENHRY and CDR2 SYGVKD come from the germline V gene. This CDR3 has 16 residues. Germline trimming cut 11 bases from V and 7 bases from J; bases unmatched to any gene: 12. The CDR3 DNA sequence: TGTGCCGCGACCCCGGGACTAGCGGGAGGCGCAAATGAGCAGTTCTTC. Encoded protein: CAATPGLAGGANEQFF.

This clonotype came up many times. The J gene is TRBJ2-1, the V gene TRBV7-2, with 13 bases identical to TRBD2. Trimming cost V 5 bases and J 9 bases; bases outside gene matches: 7. The CDR3 has 15 amino acids. Germline lookup yields CDR1 SGHTA and CDR2 FQGNSA. The CDR3 reads CASSKTSGRPGEQFF. CDR3 DNA: TGTGCCAGCAGCAAGACTAGCGGGAGGCCCGGTGAGCAGTTCTTC.

In this sample, this clonotype turned up many times. The chain recombines TRBV5-5 with TRBJ1-4; 8 bases are shared with TRBD1. The germline CDR1 and CDR2 sequences are SGHKS and YYEKEE (reference sequence). After removal of 5 bases from V and 1 base from J, the junction contained 10 bases not matched to a gene. The CDR3 runs to 17 residues. CDR3 region: CASSPNLGQGTNEKLFF. The CDR3, as DNA: TGTGCCAGCAGTCCGAACCTTGGACAGGGAACTAATGAAAAACTGTTTTTT.

The J gene is TRBJ2-7, the V gene TRBV18; possible D gene TRBD2, 6 bases. Trimming took off 3 bases at V and 6 bases at J, with 12 bases between the two ends. The CDR3 length is 13 residues. The germline CDR1 and CDR2 sequences are KGHSH and LQKENI. As DNA, the CDR3 is TGTGCCAGCTCACCCTCCGGGAGTAGCGAGCAGTACTTC. Its translation: CASSPSGSSEQYF.

This clonotype was detected only a few times. The chain employs TRBV29-1 and TRBJ2-2, with 9 nucleotides matching TRBD1. V dropped 2 bases and J dropped 7; count of bases not matched to a gene: 11. CDR1 is SQVTM, CDR2 ANQGSEA, per germline. CDR3 length equals 16 residues. This CDR3 is CSVESVGQGPSGELFF. DNA for the CDR3: TGCAGCGTTGAATCGGTGGGACAGGGCCCCAGCGGGGAGCTGTTTTTT.

Ten or more counts support this clonotype. The chain has TRBV12-3 or TRBV12-4 and TRBJ2-7, with D possibly TRBD1 on 6 matching bases. V was clipped by 6 bases and J by 2 bases, with 14 bases between them. This CDR3 is 14 amino acids long. CDR3 in amino acids: CASSNYPGAYEQYF. For the CDR3, the DNA is TGTGCCAGCAGCAACTACCCAGGGGCCTACGAGCAGTACTTC.

This clonotype was seen at least ten times. This sequence joins TRBV7-9 and TRBJ2-1; tentatively, D is TRBD2 (6 bases). Germline CDR1 is SEHNR and CDR2 is FQNEAQ (reference sequence). This CDR3 spans 15 amino acids. Trimming removed 6 bases at V and 5 bases at J, with 17 bases between. The CDR3 nucleotides are TGTGCCAGCAGTTTTAGCGGAACTGGGAACAATGAGCAGTTCTTC. Translating it yields CASSFSGTGNNEQFF.

The sample holds many counts of this clonotype. This rearrangement joins TRBV29-1 to TRBJ2-1; 9 bases fit TRBD2. Looked up from germline, CDR1 is SQVTM and CDR2 is ANQGSEA. This CDR3 contains 13 residues. V shed 4 bases and J 12 bases; nucleotides not matched to a gene: 10. The CDR3 is CSVGTSDSLGQFF. CDR3 in DNA: TGCAGCGTTGGGACTAGCGACTCCTTAGGGCAGTTCTTC.

This clonotype was counted at least ten times. This chain links TRBV29-1 with TRBJ2-5; TRBD2 matches 10 bases. Germline CDR1 SQVTM, CDR2 ANQGSEA. The V segment lost 4 bases and the J segment 5 bases; nucleotides outside the gene matches: 7. There are 14 residues in the CDR3. The CDR3 DNA follows: TGCAGCGTTGGGGCTAGCGGGAGTTCGGAGACCCAGTACTTC. The encoded protein is CSVGASGSSETQYF.